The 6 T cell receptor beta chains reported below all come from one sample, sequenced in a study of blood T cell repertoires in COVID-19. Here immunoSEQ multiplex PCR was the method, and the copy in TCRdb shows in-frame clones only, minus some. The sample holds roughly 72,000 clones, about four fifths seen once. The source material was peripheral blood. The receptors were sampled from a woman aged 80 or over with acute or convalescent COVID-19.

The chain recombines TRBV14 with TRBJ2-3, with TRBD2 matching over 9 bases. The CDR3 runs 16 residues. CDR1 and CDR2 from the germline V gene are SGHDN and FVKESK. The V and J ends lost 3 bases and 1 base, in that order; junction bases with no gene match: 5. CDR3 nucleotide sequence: TGTGCCAGCAGCCAGTCTCGGACTAGCGGCACAGATACGCAGTATTTT. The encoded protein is CASSQSRTSGTDTQYF.

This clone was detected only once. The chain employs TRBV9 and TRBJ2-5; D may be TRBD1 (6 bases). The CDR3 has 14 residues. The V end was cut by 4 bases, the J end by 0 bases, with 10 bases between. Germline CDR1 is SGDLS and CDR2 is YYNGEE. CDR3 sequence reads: CASSTRDNQETQYF. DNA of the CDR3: TGTGCCAGCAGCACTCGGGACAACCAAGAGACCCAGTACTTC.

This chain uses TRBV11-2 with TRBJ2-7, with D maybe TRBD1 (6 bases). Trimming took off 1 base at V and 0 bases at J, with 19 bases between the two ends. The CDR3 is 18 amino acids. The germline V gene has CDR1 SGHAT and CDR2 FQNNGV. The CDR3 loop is CASSLGRGAARHSYEQYF. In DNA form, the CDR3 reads TGTGCCAGCAGCTTAGGCAGGGGAGCGGCGCGCCACTCCTACGAGCAGTACTTC.

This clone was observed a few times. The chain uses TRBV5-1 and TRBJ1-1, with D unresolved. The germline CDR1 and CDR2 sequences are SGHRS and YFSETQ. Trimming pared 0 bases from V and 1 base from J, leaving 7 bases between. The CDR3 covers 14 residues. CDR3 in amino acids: CASSLGLSNTEAFF. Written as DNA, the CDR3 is TGCGCCAGCAGCTTGGGGCTCTCGAACACTGAAGCTTTCTTT. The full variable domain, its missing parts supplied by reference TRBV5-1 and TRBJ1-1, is KAGVTQTPRYLIKTRGQQVTLSCSPISGHRSVSWYQQTPGQGLQFLFEYFSETQRNKGNFPGRFSGRQFSNSRSEMNVSTLELGDSALYLCASSLGLSNTEAFFGQGTRLTVV.

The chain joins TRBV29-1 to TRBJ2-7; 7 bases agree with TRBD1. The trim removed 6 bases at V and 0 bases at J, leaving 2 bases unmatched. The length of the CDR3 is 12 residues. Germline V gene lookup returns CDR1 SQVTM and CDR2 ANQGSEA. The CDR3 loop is CSVTGTSYEQYF. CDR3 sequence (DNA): TGCAGCGTGACAGGGACCTCCTACGAGCAGTACTTC.

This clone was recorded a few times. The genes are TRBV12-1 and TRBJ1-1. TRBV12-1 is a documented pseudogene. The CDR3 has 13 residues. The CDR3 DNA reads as TGTGCCAGCAGCTTTGTACCGGTCGCTGAAGCTTTCTTT. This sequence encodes CASSFVPVAEAFF.